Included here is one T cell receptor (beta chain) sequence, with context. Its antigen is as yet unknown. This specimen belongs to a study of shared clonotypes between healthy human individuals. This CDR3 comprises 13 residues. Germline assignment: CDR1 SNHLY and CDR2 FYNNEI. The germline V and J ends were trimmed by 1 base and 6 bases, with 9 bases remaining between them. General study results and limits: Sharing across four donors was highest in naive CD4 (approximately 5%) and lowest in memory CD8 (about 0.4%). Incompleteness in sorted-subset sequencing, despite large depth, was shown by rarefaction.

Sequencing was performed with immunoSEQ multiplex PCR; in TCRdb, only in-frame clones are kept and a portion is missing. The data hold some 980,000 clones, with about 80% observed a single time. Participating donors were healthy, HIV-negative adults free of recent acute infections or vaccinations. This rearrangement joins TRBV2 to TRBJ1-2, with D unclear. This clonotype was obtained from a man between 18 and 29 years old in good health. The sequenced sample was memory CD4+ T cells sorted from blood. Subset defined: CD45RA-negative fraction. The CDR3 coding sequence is TGTGCCAGCAGTGAAGGGTCCTACGATGGCTACACCTTC. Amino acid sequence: CASSEGSYDGYTF.